One and the same sample provided the 8 T cell receptor beta chains below, sequenced in a study of long-term antiretroviral therapy in people with HIV. The assay, immunoSEQ v3.0, was run at survey level. The table came from immunoSEQ multiplex PCR; TCRdb's copy has only in-frame clones and leaves some out. Of roughly 24,000 clones in the sample, 70% to 90% are singletons; the top ten hold approximately 9.2%. Sequencing used unsorted PBMCs, obtained 4.8 years after starting antiretroviral therapy. Receptor source: a man aged 35-49 years with HIV.

DNA of the CDR3: TGTGCCTGGAGGGATAGCGGGATCTATGAGCAGTTCTTC. Protein product: CAWRDSGIYEQFF. The V gene is TRBV30, the J gene TRBJ2-1; 8 nucleotides line up with TRBD2. Germline CDR1 GTSNPN, CDR2 SVGIG (reference sequence). This CDR3 is 13 amino acids long. V shed 3 bases, J shed 8 bases, and the junction held 6 bases outside the gene matches.

The V gene is TRBV27, the J gene TRBJ2-1; D remains ambiguous. With 0 bases removed from V and 6 bases from J, the gap between germline ends came to 9 bases. The CDR3 sequence is 14 residues long. CDR1 is MNHEY and CDR2 is SMNVEV in the germline V gene (reference sequence). This CDR3 reads CASSLSVDLNEQFF. CDR3 bases: TGTGCCAGCAGTTTATCGGTGGACCTCAATGAGCAGTTCTTC.

The CDR3 region is CASSPRGVGNTEAFF. CDR3 in DNA: TGTGCCAGCTCACCACGGGGGGTCGGTAACACTGAAGCTTTCTTT. The chain combines TRBV18 with TRBJ1-1; possibly TRBD1 for D (5 bases). The V end lost 1 base, the J end lost 2 bases, and 11 bases lay between the germline ends. Germline V gene sequence: CDR1 KGHSH, CDR2 LQKENI. The CDR3 totals 15 residues.

The chain carries TRBV19 and TRBJ1-3, with 8 bases aligning to TRBD1. CDR1 LNHDA and CDR2 SQIVND come from the germline V gene (reference sequence). There are 16 residues in the CDR3. Trimming cost V 3 bases and J 2 bases; bases outside gene matches: 6. The DNA of the CDR3 is TGTGCCAGTAGTATCCACAGGGGGTCCACTGGAAACACCATATATTTT. The encoded protein is CASSIHRGSTGNTIYF.

V gene TRBV7-9 combines with J gene TRBJ2-1, with D hard to call. Germline V gene sequence: CDR1 SEHNR, CDR2 FQNEAQ (reference sequence). The V end was cut by 4 bases, the J end by 0 bases, with 7 bases between. The CDR3 has 14 amino acids. The CDR3 protein is CASSSTGSYNEQFF. DNA of the CDR3: TGTGCCAGCAGCTCCACCGGCTCCTACAATGAGCAGTTCTTC.

The chain couples TRBV28 to TRBJ1-5; D gene ambiguous. Trimming removed 7 bases at V and 4 bases at J, with 8 bases between. CDR1 MDHEN and CDR2 SYDVKM come from the germline V gene. There are 12 residues in the CDR3. The CDR3 loop is CASKEGNQPQHF. In DNA form, the CDR3 reads TGTGCCAGCAAGGAGGGTAATCAGCCCCAGCATTTT.

The gene calls are TRBV2 and TRBJ2-3, with 12 bases fitting TRBD2. The CDR3 runs to 16 residues. Trimming removed 1 base from V and 3 bases from J; junction bases left unmatched: 2. Germline-derived CDR1 and CDR2 are SNHLY and FYNNEI. The CDR3 protein is CASSEELAGGTDTQYF. The CDR3 DNA sequence: TGTGCCAGCAGTGAAGAGCTAGCGGGAGGGACAGATACGCAGTATTTT.

The chain is built from TRBV19 and TRBJ1-3, with a weak D call TRBD1 (5 bases). Germline CDR1 is LNHDA and CDR2 is SQIVND (reference sequence). Trimming left V 9 bases short and J 0 bases short, with 12 bases between. The CDR3 covers 14 residues. CDR3 loop: CASAGEFSGNTIYF. DNA of the CDR3: TGTGCCAGCGCGGGGGAATTCTCTGGAAACACCATATATTTT.